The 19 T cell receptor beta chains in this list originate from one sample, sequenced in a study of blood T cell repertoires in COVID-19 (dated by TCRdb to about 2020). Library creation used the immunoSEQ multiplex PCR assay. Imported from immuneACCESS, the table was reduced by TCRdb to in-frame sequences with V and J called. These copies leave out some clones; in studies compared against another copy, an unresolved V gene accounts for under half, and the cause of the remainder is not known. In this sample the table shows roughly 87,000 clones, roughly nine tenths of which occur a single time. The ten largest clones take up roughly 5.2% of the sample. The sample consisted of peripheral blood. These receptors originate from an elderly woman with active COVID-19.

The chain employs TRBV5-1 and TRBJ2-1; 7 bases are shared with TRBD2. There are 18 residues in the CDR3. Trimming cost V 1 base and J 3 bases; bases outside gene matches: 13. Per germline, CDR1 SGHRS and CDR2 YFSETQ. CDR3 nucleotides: TGCGCCAGCAGCTTGACCTCTAGCGGAGGCCATTTCTACAATGAGCAGTTCTTC. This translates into CASSLTSSGGHFYNEQFF.

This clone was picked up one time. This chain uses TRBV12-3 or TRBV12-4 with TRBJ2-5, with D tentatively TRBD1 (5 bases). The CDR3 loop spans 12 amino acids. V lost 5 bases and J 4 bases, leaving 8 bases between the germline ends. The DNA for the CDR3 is TGTGCCAGCAGTCAGGGTGGAGAGACCCAGTACTTC. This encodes CASSQGGETQYF.

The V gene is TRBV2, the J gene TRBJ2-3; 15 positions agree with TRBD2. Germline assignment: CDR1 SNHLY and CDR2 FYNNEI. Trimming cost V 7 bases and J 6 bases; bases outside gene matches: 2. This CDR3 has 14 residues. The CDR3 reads CASTGTSGRDTQYF. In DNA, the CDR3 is TGTGCCAGCACAGGGACTAGCGGGAGGGATACGCAGTATTTT.

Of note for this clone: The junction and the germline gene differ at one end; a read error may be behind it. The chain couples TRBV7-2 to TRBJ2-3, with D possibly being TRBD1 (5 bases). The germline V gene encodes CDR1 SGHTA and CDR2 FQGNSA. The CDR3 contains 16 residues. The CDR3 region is CAGSLGLGVGTDTQYF. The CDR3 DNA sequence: TGTGCCGGCAGCTTAGGCCTAGGGGTAGGCACAGATACGCAGTATTTT.

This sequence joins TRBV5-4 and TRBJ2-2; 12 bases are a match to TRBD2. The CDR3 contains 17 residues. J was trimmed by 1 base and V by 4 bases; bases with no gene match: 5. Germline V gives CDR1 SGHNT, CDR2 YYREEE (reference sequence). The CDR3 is CASSTPLAGGNTGELFF. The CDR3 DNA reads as TGTGCCAGCAGCACCCCACTAGCGGGAGGGAACACCGGGGAGCTGTTTTTT.

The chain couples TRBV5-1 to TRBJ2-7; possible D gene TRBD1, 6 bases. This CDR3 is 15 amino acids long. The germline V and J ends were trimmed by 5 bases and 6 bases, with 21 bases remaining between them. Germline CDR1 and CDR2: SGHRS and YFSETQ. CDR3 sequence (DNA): TGCGCCAGCAGGACCCGGCCGGCTCAGGGGCTCGAGCAGTACTTC. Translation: CASRTRPAQGLEQYF.

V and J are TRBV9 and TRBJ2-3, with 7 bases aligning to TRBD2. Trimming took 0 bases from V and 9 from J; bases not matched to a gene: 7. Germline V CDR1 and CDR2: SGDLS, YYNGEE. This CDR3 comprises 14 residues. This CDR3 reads CASSVASRAGTQYF. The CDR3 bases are TGTGCCAGCAGCGTAGCTTCCCGAGCGGGGACGCAGTATTTT. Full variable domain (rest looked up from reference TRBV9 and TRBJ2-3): DSGVTQTPKHLITATGQRVTLRCSPRSGDLSVYWYQQSLDQGLQFLIQYYNGEERAKGNILERFSAQQFPDLHSELNLSSLELGDSALYFCASSVASRAGTQYFGPGTRLTVL.

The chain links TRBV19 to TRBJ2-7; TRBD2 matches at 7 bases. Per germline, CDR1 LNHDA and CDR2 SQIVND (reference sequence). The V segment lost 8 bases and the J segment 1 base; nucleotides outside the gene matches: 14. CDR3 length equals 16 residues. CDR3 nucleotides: TGTGCCAGTTCTGGGGGTGGCGGGAGTCATTCCTACGAGCAGTACTTC. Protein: CASSGGGGSHSYEQYF.

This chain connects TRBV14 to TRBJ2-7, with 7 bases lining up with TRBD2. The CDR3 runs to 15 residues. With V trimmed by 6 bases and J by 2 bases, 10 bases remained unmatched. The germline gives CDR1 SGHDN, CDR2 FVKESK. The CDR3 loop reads CASRELATDAYEQYF. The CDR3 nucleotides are TGTGCCAGCAGGGAACTAGCGACCGATGCCTACGAGCAGTACTTC.

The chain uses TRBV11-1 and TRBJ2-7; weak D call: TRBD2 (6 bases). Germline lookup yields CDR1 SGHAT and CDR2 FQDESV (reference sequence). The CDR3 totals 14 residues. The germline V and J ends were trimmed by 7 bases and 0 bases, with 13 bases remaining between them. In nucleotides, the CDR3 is TGTGCCAGCAACTGGGGAGGAAGCTCCTACGAGCAGTACTTC. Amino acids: CASNWGGSSYEQYF.

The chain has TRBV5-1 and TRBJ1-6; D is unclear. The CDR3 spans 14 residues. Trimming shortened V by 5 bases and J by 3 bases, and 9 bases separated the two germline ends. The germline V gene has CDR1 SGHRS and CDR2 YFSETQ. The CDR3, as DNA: TGCGCCAGCAGTAAAACAAACTATAATTCACCCCTCCACTTT. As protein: CASSKTNYNSPLHF.

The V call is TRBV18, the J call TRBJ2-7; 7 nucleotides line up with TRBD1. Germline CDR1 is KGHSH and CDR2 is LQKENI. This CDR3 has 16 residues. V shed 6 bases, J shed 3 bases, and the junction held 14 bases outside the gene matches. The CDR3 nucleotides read TGTGCCAGCTCTCGAGAAACGACAGGGCGCAGCTACGAGCAGTACTTC. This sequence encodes CASSRETTGRSYEQYF.

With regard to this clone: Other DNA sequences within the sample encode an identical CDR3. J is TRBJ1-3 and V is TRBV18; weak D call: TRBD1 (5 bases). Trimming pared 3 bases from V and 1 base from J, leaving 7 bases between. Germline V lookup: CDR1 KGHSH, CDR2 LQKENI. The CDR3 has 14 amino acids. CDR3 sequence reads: CASSPAGSGNTIYF. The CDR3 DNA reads TGTGCCAGCTCACCGGCAGGGTCTGGAAACACCATATATTTT.

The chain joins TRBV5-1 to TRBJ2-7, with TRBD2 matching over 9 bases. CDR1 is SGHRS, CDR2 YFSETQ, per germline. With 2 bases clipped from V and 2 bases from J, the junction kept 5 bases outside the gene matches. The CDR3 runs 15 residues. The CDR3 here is CASSFTGLATYEQYF. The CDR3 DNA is TGCGCCAGCAGCTTTACGGGACTAGCTACCTACGAGCAGTACTTC.

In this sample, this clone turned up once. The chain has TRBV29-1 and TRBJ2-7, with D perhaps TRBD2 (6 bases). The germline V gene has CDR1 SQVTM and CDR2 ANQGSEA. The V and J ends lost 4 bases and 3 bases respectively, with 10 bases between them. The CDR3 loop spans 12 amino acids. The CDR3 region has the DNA TGCAGCGTTGGTCGGACTAACTACGAGCAGTACTTC. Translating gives CSVGRTNYEQYF.

The chain's CDR3 is CASIERRLAEELLGDTQYF. CDR3 nucleotide sequence: TGTGCCAGCATTGAAAGGAGACTAGCGGAGGAACTGCTTGGAGATACGCAGTATTTT. The V gene is TRBV6-4, the J gene TRBJ2-3, with 9 nucleotides matching TRBD2. The V gene end was trimmed by 7 bases and the J gene end by 5 bases; junction bases not matched to a gene: 22. Germline CDR1 MRHNA, CDR2 SNTAGT. The CDR3 loop spans 19 amino acids.

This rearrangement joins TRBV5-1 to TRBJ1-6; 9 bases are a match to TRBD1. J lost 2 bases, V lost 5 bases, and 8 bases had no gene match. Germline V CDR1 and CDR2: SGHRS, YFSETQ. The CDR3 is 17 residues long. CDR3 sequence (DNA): TGCGCCAGCAGAGCCGGGACAGGGTTTACCTATAATTCACCCCTCCACTTT. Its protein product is CASRAGTGFTYNSPLHF.

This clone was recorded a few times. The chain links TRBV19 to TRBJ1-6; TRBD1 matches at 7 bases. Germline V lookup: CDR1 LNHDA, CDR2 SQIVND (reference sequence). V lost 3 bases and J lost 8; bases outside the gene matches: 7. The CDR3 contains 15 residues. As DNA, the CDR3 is TGTGCCAGTAGTATTTTCGACAGGGCGGATTCACCCCTCCACTTT. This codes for CASSIFDRADSPLHF.

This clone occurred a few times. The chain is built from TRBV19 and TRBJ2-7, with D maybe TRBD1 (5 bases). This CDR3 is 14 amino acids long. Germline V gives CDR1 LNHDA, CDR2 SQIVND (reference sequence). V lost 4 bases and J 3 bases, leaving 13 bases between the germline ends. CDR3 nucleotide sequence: TGTGCCAGTAGTACGCTAACAGGAGTCTACGAGCAGTACTTC. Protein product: CASSTLTGVYEQYF.